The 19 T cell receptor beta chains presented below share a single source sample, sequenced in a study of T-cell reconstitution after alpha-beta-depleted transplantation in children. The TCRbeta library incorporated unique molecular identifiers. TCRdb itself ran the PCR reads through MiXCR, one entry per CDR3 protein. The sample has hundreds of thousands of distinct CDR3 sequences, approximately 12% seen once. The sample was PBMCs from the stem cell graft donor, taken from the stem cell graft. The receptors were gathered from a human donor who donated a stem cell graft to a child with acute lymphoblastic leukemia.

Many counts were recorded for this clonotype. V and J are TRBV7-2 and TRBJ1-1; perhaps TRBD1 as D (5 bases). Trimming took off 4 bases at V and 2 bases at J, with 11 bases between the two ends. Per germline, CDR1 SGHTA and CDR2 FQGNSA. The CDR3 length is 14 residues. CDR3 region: CASSSLQANTEAFF. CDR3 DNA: TGTGCCAGCAGCTCGTTACAGGCAAACACTGAAGCTTTCTTT.

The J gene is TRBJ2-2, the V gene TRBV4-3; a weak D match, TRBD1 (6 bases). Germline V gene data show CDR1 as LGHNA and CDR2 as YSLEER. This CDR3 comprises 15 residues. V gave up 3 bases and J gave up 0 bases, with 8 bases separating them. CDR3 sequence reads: CASSHRTANTGELFF. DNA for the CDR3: TGCGCCAGCAGCCACCGGACAGCGAACACCGGGGAGCTGTTTTTT.

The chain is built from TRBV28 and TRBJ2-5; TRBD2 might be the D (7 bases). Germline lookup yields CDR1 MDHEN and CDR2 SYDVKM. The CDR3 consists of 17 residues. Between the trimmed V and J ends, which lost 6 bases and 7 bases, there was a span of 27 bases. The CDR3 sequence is CASSRNYERGGPGTQYF. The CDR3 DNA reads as TGTGCCAGCAGCCGTAACTATGAGAGGGGGGGCCCCGGGACCCAGTACTTC.

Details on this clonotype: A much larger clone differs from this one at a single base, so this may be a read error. The CDR3 loop reads CASSVDGGLDSQYF. The DNA for the CDR3 is TGTGCCAGCAGCGTAGATGGTGGGTTGGACAGTCAGTACTTC. V is TRBV9 and J is TRBJ2-4, with D possibly being TRBD1 (6 bases). Trimming pared 0 bases from V and 12 bases from J, leaving 16 bases between. CDR1 is SGDLS and CDR2 is YYNGEE in the germline V gene. The CDR3 covers 14 residues.

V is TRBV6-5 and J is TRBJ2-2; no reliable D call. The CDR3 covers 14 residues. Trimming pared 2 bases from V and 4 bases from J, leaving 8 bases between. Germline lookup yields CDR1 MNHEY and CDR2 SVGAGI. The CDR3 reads CASSYGPGTGELFF. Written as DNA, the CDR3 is TGTGCCAGCAGTTACGGTCCCGGCACCGGGGAGCTGTTTTTT.

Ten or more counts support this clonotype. The CDR3 region is CASSVTGSSTDTQYF. The CDR3 nucleotides read TGTGCCAGCAGCGTGACAGGGTCTAGCACAGATACGCAGTATTTT. The chain recombines TRBV5-4 with TRBJ2-3, with 7 bases lining up with TRBD1. With 4 bases clipped from V and 0 bases from J, the junction kept 5 bases outside the gene matches. This CDR3 contains 15 residues. Germline-derived CDR1 and CDR2 are SGHNT and YYREEE (reference sequence).

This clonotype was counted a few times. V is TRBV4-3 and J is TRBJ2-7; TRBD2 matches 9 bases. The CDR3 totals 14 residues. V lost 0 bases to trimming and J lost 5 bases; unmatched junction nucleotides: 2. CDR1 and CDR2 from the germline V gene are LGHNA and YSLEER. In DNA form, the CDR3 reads TGCGCCAGCAGCCAAGATAGCGGGAGCCACGAGCAGTACTTC. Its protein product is CASSQDSGSHEQYF.

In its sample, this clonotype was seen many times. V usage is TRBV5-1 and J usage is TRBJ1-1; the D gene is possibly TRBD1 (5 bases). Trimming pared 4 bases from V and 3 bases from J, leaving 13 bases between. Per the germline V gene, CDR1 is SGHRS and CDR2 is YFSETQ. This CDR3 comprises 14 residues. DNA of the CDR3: TGCGCCAGCAGCCCAGGCAGGGAGGACACTGAAGCTTTCTTT. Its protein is CASSPGREDTEAFF.

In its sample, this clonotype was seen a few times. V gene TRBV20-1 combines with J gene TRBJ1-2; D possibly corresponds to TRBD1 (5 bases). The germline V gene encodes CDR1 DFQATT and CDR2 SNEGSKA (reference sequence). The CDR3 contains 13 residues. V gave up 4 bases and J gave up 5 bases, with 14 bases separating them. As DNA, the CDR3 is TGCAGTGCTAACCCAGGGACTAGGTATGGCTACACCTTC. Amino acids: CSANPGTRYGYTF.

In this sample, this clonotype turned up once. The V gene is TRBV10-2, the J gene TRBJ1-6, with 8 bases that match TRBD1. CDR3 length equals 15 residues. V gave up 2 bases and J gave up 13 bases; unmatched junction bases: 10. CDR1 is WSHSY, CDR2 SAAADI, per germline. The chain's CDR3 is CASSERGQVLRPLHF. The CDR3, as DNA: TGCGCCAGCAGTGAGAGGGGACAGGTCCTCAGGCCCCTCCACTTT.

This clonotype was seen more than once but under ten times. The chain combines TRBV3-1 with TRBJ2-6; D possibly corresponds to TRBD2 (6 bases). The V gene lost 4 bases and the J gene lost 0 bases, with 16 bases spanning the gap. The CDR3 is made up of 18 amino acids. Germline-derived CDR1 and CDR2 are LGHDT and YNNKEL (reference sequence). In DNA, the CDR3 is TGTGCCAGCAGCCCCCGGGGTAGCGGTAGCTCTGGGGCCAACGTCCTGACTTTC. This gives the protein CASSPRGSGSSGANVLTF.

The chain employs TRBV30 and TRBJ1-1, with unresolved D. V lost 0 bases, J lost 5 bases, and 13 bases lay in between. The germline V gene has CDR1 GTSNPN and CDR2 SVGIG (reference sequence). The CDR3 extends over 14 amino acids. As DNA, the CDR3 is TGTGCCTGGAGTGTAATACGCGGAGGGACTGAAGCTTTCTTT. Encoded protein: CAWSVIRGGTEAFF.

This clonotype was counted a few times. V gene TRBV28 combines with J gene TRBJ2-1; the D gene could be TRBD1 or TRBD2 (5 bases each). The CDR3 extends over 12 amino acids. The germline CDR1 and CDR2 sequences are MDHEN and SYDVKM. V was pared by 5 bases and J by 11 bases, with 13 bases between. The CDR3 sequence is CASSDYRDQQFF. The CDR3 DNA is TGTGCCAGCAGTGACTACCGGGACCAGCAGTTCTTC.

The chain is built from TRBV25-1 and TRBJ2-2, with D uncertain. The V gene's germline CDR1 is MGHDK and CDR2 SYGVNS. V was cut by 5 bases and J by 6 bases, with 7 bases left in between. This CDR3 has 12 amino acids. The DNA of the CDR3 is TGTGCCAGCAGTAAAGGGCCCGGGGAGCTGTTTTTT. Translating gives CASSKGPGELFF.

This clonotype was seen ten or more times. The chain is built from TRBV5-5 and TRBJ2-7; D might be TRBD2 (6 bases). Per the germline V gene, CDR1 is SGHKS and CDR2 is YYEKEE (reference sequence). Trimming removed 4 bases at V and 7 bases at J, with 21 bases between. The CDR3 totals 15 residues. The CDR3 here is CASSPGRMPIGEQYF. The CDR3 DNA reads TGTGCCAGCAGCCCGGGGAGGATGCCTATTGGAGAGCAGTACTTC.

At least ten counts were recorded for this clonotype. The CDR3 spells CASSVSGGPSSTDTQYF. The CDR3 bases are TGCGCCAGCAGCGTTAGCGGGGGACCCTCTAGCACAGATACGCAGTATTTT. The chain couples TRBV4-3 to TRBJ2-3; 9 bases align to TRBD2. The CDR3 totals 17 residues. V was clipped by 5 bases and J by 0 bases; unmatched bases: 9. CDR1 LGHNA and CDR2 YSLEER come from the germline V gene.

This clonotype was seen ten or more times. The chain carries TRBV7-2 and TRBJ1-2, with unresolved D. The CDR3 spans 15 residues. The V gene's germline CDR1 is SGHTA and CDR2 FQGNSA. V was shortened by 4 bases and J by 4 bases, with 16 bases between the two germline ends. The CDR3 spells CASSSDFIFAYGYTF. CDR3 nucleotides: TGTGCCAGCAGCTCTGACTTCATATTCGCCTATGGCTACACCTTC.

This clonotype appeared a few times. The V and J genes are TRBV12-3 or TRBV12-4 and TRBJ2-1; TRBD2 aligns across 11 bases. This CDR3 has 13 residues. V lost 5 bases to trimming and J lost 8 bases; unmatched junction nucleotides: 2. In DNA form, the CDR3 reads TGTGCCAGCAGTCCGGGACTAGCGGATGAGCAGTTCTTC. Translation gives CASSPGLADEQFF.

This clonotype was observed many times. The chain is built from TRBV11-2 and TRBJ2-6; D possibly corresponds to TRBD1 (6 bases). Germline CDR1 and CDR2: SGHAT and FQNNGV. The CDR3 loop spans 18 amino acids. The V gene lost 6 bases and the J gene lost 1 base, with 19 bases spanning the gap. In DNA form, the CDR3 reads TGTGCCAGCAGTACTAGGACAGATCCCTTGTCTGGGGCCAACGTCCTGACTTTC. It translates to CASSTRTDPLSGANVLTF.